This T cell receptor beta chain was recorded in a study of T cell changes during pregnancy in multiple sclerosis. Sequenced by immunoSEQ multiplex PCR; TCRdb stores in-frame clones only, minus some. This table has about 33,000 clones, over 80% appearing once. This CDR3 has 14 residues. The junction had 10 bases not matched to a gene; V was cut back by 7 bases and J by 9 bases. The germline V gene encodes CDR1 MDHEN and CDR2 SYDVKM. This receptor was obtained from a female donor in good health, enrolled as a control in a pregnancy study. The material sequenced was CD4+ T cells from peripheral blood mononuclear cells, taken in the third trimester of pregnancy. V is TRBV28 and J is TRBJ2-1; TRBD1 agrees at 9 bases. The CDR3 region has the DNA TGTGCCAGCATTAGGGGACAGGGAGGCGGTGAGCAGTTCTTC. The encoded protein is CASIRGQGGGEQFF.